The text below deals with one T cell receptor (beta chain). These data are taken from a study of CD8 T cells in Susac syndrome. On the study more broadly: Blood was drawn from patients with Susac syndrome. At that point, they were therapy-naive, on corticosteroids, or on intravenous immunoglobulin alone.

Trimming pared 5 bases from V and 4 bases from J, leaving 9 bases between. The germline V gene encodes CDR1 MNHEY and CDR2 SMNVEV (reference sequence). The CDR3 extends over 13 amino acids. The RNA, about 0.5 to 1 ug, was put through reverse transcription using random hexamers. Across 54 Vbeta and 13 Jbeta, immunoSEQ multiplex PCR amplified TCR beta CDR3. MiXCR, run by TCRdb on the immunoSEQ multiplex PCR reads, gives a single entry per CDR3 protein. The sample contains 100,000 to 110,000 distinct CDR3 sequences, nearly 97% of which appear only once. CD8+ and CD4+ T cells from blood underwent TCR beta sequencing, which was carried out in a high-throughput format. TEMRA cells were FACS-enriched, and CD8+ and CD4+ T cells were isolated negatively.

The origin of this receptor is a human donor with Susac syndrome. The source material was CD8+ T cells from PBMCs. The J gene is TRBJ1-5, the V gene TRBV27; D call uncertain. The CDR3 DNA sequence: TGTGCCAGCAGTAGTTTCCAGAATCAGCCCCAGCATTTT. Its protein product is CASSSFQNQPQHF.